This T cell receptor (beta chain) derives from a study of cytomegalovirus exposure and HLA in healthy donors. On this clone itself: At the DNA level, this CDR3 is encoded by other sequences in the same sample as well.

The length of the CDR3 is 14 residues. Germline V gene sequence: CDR1 SQVTM, CDR2 ANQGSEA. The PCR ran on 60 Vbeta and 13 Jbeta primers. Original processing notes: Roughly 73 million unique TCR beta chains, roughly 11 million of them shared, were counted by a later analysis. The table came from immunoSEQ multiplex PCR; TCRdb's copy has only in-frame clones and leaves some out. The DNA gave D and trimming, while V, J and clone size come from that table. This table holds 130,000 to 150,000 clones, approximately 70% found once. Sample: PBMCs. This chain joins TRBV29-1 and TRBJ2-2; D ambiguous. The receptor was isolated from a woman aged 18-29 years in good health and CMV-seronegative. The DNA for the CDR3 is TGCAGTGTCTCTTACCGGGTAAAGACCGGGGAGCTGTTTTTT. This encodes CSVSYRVKTGELFF.